These 9 T cell receptor beta chains were all obtained from the same sample, sequenced in a study of tumor-infiltrating lymphocytes in primary liver carcinoma. The input was around 530 ng total RNA; TCR beta cDNA was made from it with a constant-region primer. Three-round nested multiplex PCR performed with slightly modified ARM-PCR produced the TCR beta libraries. Amplification in the first two PCR rounds was performed using TRBV1-TRBV30 forward primers and a C-beta reverse primer for about 10 cycles each. TCRdb redid the calling of the multiplex PCR reads with MiXCR, one entry per CDR3 protein. The top ten clones hold about 25% of a sample with roughly 50,000 distinct CDR3 sequences, over 65% of them seen once. The tissue used was unsorted bulk material of about 19-33 mg. RNA and DNA were co-extracted from it with the AllPrep DNA/RNA mini kit. Sequencing used liver tumor tissue from sampling region 2. Subset given: tumor region T2, inferior pole. The receptors shown here come from a man aged 40-49 years with primary liver carcinoma and hepatitis B virus infection.

Of note for this clonotype: In this CDR3 the conserved last residue, phenylalanine or tryptophan, is missing, so a read error is likely. The genes are TRBV6-5 and TRBJ1-1; D remains ambiguous. Germline V gene lookup returns CDR1 MNHEY and CDR2 SVGAGI. The CDR3 is made up of 16 amino acids. The CDR3 DNA is TGTGCCAACAGTCCCGGAGACGGCATCAGGAACACTGAAGCTTTCCTT. Its translation is CANSPGDGIRNTEAFL.

About this clonotype: Compared with germline, one end of the junction differs, possibly owing to a read error. The chain joins TRBV6-1 to TRBJ2-3; possible D gene TRBD2, 6 bases. This CDR3 is 16 amino acids long. The germline gives CDR1 MNHNS, CDR2 SASEGT. This chain's CDR3 is CASSRATDGSSDSQYF. CDR3 coding DNA: TGTGCCAGCAGTCGCGCTACTGACGGGAGCTCAGATTCGCAGTATTTT.

The rearrangement links TRBV4-1 to TRBJ1-2; D unclear. This CDR3 has 9 residues. Germline lookup yields CDR1 MGHRA and CDR2 YSYEKL. The CDR3 DNA reads TGCGCAAACAAACCGGACTACACCTTC. It translates to CANKPDYTF.

On this clonotype: Relative to the germline gene, one junction end is altered; a read error may explain this. This rearrangement joins TRBV4-1 to TRBJ2-2, with D perhaps being TRBD1 or TRBD2 (7 bases each). Germline V gene sequence: CDR1 MGHRA, CDR2 YSYEKL. This CDR3 has 17 residues. The CDR3 reads CASSQAPQGVDTGGLSF. The DNA for the CDR3 is TGCGCCAGCAGCCAAGCTCCGCAGGGGGTCGACACCGGGGGGCTGTCTTTT.

The gene calls are TRBV29-1 and TRBJ2-1; weak D call: TRBD1 (6 bases). This CDR3 contains 14 residues. Germline V gene data show CDR1 as SQVTM and CDR2 as ANQGSEA. The CDR3 sequence is CSIVRDTVYNEQFF. The CDR3 bases are TGCAGTATTGTAAGGGACACCGTCTACAATGAGCAGTTCTTC.

A remark on this clonotype: This may come from a read error, since a much larger clone is one base off. V is TRBV28 and J is TRBJ2-1, with D hard to call. Germline V gives CDR1 MDHEN, CDR2 SYDVKM. The CDR3 consists of 14 residues. V was cut by 7 bases and J by 6 bases, with 16 bases left in between. As DNA, the CDR3 is TGTGCCAGCATGAGTCCCTTGGTGCTCAATGAGCAGTTCTTC. It specifies CASMSPLVLNEQFF.

J is TRBJ2-2 and V is TRBV6-6; 8 bases agree with TRBD1. CDR1 is MNHNY, CDR2 SVGAGI, per germline (reference sequence). The CDR3 totals 18 residues. J gave up 8 bases and V 0 bases, and 14 bases lay outside the gene matches. This chain's CDR3 is CASSYSWDRRLSTGELFF. CDR3 DNA: TGTGCCAGCAGTTACTCATGGGACAGGAGGCTGAGCACAGGGGAGCTGTTTTTT.

This clonotype was detected a few times. The V and J genes are TRBV11-2 and TRBJ2-1; the match to TRBD2 covers 8 bases. This CDR3 comprises 16 residues. The junction had 13 bases not matched to a gene; V was cut back by 3 bases and J by 9 bases. Germline V gene lookup returns CDR1 SGHAT and CDR2 FQNNGV. CDR3: CASSLDAGLAMCEQFF. CDR3 bases: TGTGCCAGCAGCTTGGATGCCGGACTAGCCATGTGTGAGCAGTTCTTC.

In regard to this clonotype: Germline is not matched at one junction end, which may reflect a read error. The chain has TRBV11-2 and TRBJ2-7; D unresolved. Germline values: CDR1 SGHAT, CDR2 FQNNGV. The CDR3 contains 14 residues. CDR3 loop: CASNLTDTAHEQYF. The CDR3 nucleotides are TGTGCCAGCAACTTAACTGACACCGCCCACGAGCAGTACTTC.